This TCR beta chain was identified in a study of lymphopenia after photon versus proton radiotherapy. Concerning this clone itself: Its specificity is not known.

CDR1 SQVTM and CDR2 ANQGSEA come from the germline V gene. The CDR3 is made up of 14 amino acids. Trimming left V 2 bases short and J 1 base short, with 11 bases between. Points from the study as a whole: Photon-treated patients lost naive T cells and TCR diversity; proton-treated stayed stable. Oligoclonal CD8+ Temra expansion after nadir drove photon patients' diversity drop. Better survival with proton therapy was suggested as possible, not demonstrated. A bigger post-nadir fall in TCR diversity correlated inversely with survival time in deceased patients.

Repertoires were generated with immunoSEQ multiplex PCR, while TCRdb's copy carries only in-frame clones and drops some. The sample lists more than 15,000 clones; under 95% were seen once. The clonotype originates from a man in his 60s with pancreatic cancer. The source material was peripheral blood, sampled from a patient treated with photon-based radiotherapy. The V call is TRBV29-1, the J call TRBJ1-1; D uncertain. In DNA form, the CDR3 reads TGCAGCGTTGAAAGGCACGCGGGGAACACTGAAGCTTTCTTT. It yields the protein CSVERHAGNTEAFF.